This T cell receptor beta chain originates from a study of blood T cell repertoires in COVID-19. Overall study context: There were acute and convalescent COVID-19 samples, and they came from the United States, Italy and Spain. Nucleic acid was either cDNA or gDNA, and it came from T cells, B-cell-depleted T cells, or PBMCs.

In the original analysis: Estimates of nucleated cell counts were drawn from the amplification of reference gene primers. Sequencing was performed with immunoSEQ multiplex PCR; in TCRdb, only in-frame clones are kept and a portion is missing. The V and J calls and clone size are taken from that table; D and trimming were inferred from the DNA. Of roughly 79,000 clones listed, approximately 84% are singletons. V dropped 7 bases and J dropped 7 bases, with 14 bases sitting between them. The CDR3 is made up of 14 amino acids. Per germline, CDR1 SNHLY and CDR2 FYNNEI. V gene TRBV2 combines with J gene TRBJ1-6; D perhaps matches TRBD1 (5 bases). The material sequenced was peripheral blood. The receptor was isolated from a man in his fifties or sixties with active or convalescent COVID-19. CDR3 loop: CASIKDSPNSPLHF. CDR3 DNA sequence: TGTGCCAGCATCAAAGACAGTCCAAATTCACCCCTCCACTTT.